The 14 T cell receptor beta chains below all came from one sample that was sequenced in a study of OX40 agonist ivuxolimab in advanced cancers. The method was immunoSEQ multiplex PCR; TCRdb's version includes in-frame clones alone and lacks a portion of them. This table has 20,000 to 25,000 clones, 75% to 90% appearing once. This material consisted of CD4+ or CD8+ T cells sorted from blood, taken in a trial of the OX40 agonist ivuxolimab. The receptor source for this set is an adult with an advanced solid tumor such as melanoma, head and neck, liver or kidney cancer.

This chain links TRBV19 with TRBJ1-5; D gene unclear. The V end lost 3 bases, the J end lost 3 bases, and 12 bases lay between the germline ends. Germline V gene data show CDR1 as LNHDA and CDR2 as SQIVND (reference sequence). This CDR3 has 15 residues. The CDR3 sequence is CASSIGTEVNQPQHF. CDR3 in DNA: TGTGCCAGTAGTATTGGAACAGAAGTCAATCAGCCCCAGCATTTT.

V usage is TRBV4-1 and J usage is TRBJ2-1; possible D gene TRBD2, 5 bases. Trimming took off 0 bases at V and 5 bases at J, with 17 bases between the two ends. Germline CDR1 is MGHRA and CDR2 is YSYEKL. This CDR3 is 17 amino acids long. This chain's CDR3 is CASSQDVGGWMDNEQFF. CDR3 coding DNA: TGCGCCAGCAGCCAAGATGTAGGAGGTTGGATGGACAATGAGCAGTTCTTC.

This chain's CDR3 is CASSESLAVPAQYF. In DNA, the CDR3 is TGCGCCAGCAGTGAGTCTCTAGCGGTCCCGGCCCAGTACTTC. This chain links TRBV10-1 with TRBJ2-5; 7 bases agree with TRBD2. The CDR3 is made up of 14 amino acids. Trimming at V came to 0 bases and at J to 9 bases, leaving 7 bases not matched to a gene. CDR1 is WNHNN and CDR2 is SYGVQD in the germline V gene (reference sequence).

The chain links TRBV7-9 to TRBJ1-4, with D possibly matching TRBD1 (5 bases). The CDR3 spans 14 residues. The ends were cut back, 4 bases at V and 8 bases at J, with 14 bases in the middle. The germline gives CDR1 SEHNR, CDR2 FQNEAQ (reference sequence). Written as DNA, the CDR3 is TGTGCCAGCAGCTCGGGACCACTTCTAGAAAAACTGTTTTTT. It translates to CASSSGPLLEKLFF.

Points on this clone: The sample carries other DNA sequences with the same CDR3. The chain links TRBV28 to TRBJ2-2; D is perhaps TRBD1 or TRBD2 (5 bases each). The V gene lost 5 bases and the J gene lost 4 bases, with 17 bases spanning the gap. This CDR3 has 16 residues. Germline-derived CDR1 and CDR2 are MDHEN and SYDVKM. CDR3 sequence: CASSPSRDGLTGELFF. CDR3 sequence (DNA): TGTGCCAGCAGTCCAAGCCGGGACGGTCTCACCGGGGAGCTGTTTTTT.

The genes are TRBV10-3 and TRBJ1-1; D is unclear. The germline CDR1 and CDR2 sequences are ENHRY and SYGVKD. The CDR3 runs 13 residues. V was trimmed by 3 bases and J by 4 bases, leaving 9 bases between them. The CDR3 DNA sequence: TGTGCCATCAGTGACTATGGGTCCACTGAAGCTTTCTTT. Amino acids: CAISDYGSTEAFF.

This clone was seen more than once but under ten times. The rearrangement uses TRBV27 and TRBJ1-5; D gene uncertain. V was clipped by 5 bases and J by 4 bases, with 12 bases between them. The CDR3 has 14 amino acids. CDR1 MNHEY and CDR2 SMNVEV come from the germline V gene (reference sequence). The CDR3: CASSNSVRNQPQHF. The CDR3 DNA reads as TGTGCCAGCAGTAACAGTGTAAGGAATCAGCCCCAGCATTTT.

The chain is built from TRBV6-5 and TRBJ2-7, with D maybe TRBD2 (6 bases). The CDR3 length is 13 residues. The germline V gene has CDR1 MNHEY and CDR2 SVGAGI. V lost 7 bases and J lost 0, with 10 bases in between. The CDR3 DNA sequence: TGTGCCAGCACCCCCGGGGGCTCCTACGAGCAGTACTTC. Amino acids: CASTPGGSYEQYF.

The rearrangement joins TRBV6-5 to TRBJ2-2; D call uncertain. Trimming took 5 bases from V and 2 from J, leaving 6 bases between them. In germline, CDR1 is MNHEY, CDR2 SVGAGI. The CDR3 contains 13 residues. CDR3 DNA: TGTGCCAGCAGTCTACTTAACACCGGGGAGCTGTTTTTT. Translated: CASSLLNTGELFF.

V gene TRBV11-2 combines with J gene TRBJ2-7; no definite D call. With 1 base removed from V and 7 bases from J, the gap between germline ends came to 8 bases. CDR3 size: 12 residues. The germline gives CDR1 SGHAT, CDR2 FQNNGV. CDR3 in DNA: TGTGCCAGCAGCTTAGGGCTGACGGAGCAGTACTTC. This translates into CASSLGLTEQYF.

This clone ranks as medium-sized. The J gene is TRBJ1-5, the V gene TRBV4-3; 8 bases are shared with TRBD1. Unmatched junction bases numbered 5, after V lost 3 bases and J lost 7 bases. The CDR3 extends over 14 amino acids. The germline V gene encodes CDR1 LGHNA and CDR2 YSLEER. The CDR3 spells CASSQEDRAQPQHF. The DNA for the CDR3 is TGCGCCAGCAGCCAGGAGGACAGGGCCCAGCCCCAGCATTTT.

This clone appeared a single time. The chain joins TRBV30 to TRBJ2-3; a possible D gene is TRBD1 (5 bases). Between the trimmed V and J ends, which lost 0 bases and 1 base, there was a span of 8 bases. This CDR3 has 14 residues. Germline-derived CDR1 and CDR2 are GTSNPN and SVGIG (reference sequence). CDR3 bases: TGTGCCTGGAGTGTAGGGGTCCGCACAGATACGCAGTATTTT. Translating it yields CAWSVGVRTDTQYF.

V usage is TRBV5-6 and J usage is TRBJ2-7, with TRBD1 matching 7 bases. CDR3 size: 14 residues. CDR1 SGHDT and CDR2 YYEEEE come from the germline V gene. V lost 7 bases and J lost 2; bases outside the gene matches: 9. The CDR3: CASHTGDGPYEQYF. CDR3 in DNA: TGTGCCAGCCACACAGGGGATGGCCCCTACGAGCAGTACTTC.

The J gene is TRBJ1-2, the V gene TRBV7-3; TRBD1 matches 7 bases. CDR1 is SGHTA and CDR2 is FQGTGA in the germline V gene. This CDR3 spans 14 amino acids. Unmatched junction bases numbered 9, after V lost 5 bases and J lost 6 bases. In DNA form, the CDR3 reads TGTGCCAGCAGCCCCCTGGGAGGGGGCGATGGCTACACCTTC. As protein: CASSPLGGGDGYTF.